This TCR beta chain was recorded in a study of blood T cell repertoires in COVID-19. In this sample, this clone turned up once. The length of the CDR3 is 13 residues. The V gene's germline CDR1 is LGHDT and CDR2 YNNKEL (reference sequence). V lost 6 bases and J 1 base, leaving 10 bases between the germline ends. TCRdb's table, derived via immunoSEQ multiplex PCR, lists solely in-frame clones and lacks some. Of about 150,000 clones in the sample, 80% to 90% are singletons; the top ten hold under 4.5%. This sequence originates from a man in his fifties or sixties who had recovered from COVID-19. Input material: PBMCs or T cells enriched from blood (not recorded which). The chain is built from TRBV3-1 (or the pseudogene TRBV3-2) and TRBJ2-7, with a tentative D call TRBD2 (5 bases). CDR3 coding DNA: TGTGCCAGCAGTGGACTTGATTCCTACGAGCAGTACTTC. This gives the protein CASSGLDSYEQYF.